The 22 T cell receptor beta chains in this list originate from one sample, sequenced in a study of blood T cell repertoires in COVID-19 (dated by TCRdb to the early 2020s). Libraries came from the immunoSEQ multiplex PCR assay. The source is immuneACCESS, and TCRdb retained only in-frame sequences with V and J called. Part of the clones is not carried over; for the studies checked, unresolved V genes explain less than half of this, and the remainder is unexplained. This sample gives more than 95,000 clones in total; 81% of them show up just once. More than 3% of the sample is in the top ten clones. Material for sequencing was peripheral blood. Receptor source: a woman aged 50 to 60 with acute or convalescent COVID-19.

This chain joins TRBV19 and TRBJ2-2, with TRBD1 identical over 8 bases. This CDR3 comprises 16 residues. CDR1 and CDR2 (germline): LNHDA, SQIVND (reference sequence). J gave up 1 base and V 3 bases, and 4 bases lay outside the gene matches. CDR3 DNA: TGTGCCAGTAGTATGAAAGGGACAGGGAACACCGGGGAGCTGTTTTTT. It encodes CASSMKGTGNTGELFF.

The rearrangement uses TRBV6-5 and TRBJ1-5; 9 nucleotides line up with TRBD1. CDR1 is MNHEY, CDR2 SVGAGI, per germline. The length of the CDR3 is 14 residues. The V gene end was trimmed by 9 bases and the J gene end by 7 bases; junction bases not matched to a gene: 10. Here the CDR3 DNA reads TGTGCCAGTTCCCCGGGACAGGGACCCCAGCCCCAGCATTTT. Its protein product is CASSPGQGPQPQHF.

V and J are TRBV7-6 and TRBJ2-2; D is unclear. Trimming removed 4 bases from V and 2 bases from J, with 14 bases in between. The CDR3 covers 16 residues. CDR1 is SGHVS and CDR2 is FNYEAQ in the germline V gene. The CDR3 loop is CASSSRPLGNTGELFF. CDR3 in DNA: TGTGCCAGCAGCTCGAGACCGCTAGGTAACACCGGGGAGCTGTTTTTT.

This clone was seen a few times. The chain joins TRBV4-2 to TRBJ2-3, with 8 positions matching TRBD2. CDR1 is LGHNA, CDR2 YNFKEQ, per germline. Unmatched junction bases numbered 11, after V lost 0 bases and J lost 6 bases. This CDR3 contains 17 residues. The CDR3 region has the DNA TGTGCCAGCAGCCAAGATCGACTTGGCGGCGGGGGGGATACGCAGTATTTT. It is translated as CASSQDRLGGGGDTQYF.

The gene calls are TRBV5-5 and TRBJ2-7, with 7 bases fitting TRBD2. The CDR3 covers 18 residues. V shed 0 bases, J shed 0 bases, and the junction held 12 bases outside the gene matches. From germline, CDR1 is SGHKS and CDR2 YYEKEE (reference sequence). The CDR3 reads CASSLAQPGTILSYEQYF. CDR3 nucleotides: TGTGCCAGCAGCTTGGCCCAACCCGGGACTATACTCTCCTACGAGCAGTACTTC.

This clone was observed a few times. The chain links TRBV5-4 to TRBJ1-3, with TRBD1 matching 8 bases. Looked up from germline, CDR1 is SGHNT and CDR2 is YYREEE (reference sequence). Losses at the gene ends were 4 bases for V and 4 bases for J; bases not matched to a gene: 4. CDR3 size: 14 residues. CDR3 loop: CASSPTGAGNTIYF. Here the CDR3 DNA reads TGTGCCAGCAGCCCGACAGGGGCAGGAAACACCATATATTTT.

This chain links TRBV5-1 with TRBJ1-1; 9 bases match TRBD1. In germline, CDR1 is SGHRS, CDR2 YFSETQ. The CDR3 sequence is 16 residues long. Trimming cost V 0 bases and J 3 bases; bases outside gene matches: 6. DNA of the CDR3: TGCGCCAGCAGCTTGGACGCGGGACAGGGAGACACTGAAGCTTTCTTT. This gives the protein CASSLDAGQGDTEAFF.

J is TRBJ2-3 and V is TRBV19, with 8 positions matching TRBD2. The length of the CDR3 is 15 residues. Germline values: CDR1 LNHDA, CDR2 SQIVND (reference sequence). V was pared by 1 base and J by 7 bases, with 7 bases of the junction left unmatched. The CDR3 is CASSIGTGGPNTQYF. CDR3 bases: TGTGCCAGTAGTATAGGGACGGGGGGGCCTAATACGCAGTATTTT.

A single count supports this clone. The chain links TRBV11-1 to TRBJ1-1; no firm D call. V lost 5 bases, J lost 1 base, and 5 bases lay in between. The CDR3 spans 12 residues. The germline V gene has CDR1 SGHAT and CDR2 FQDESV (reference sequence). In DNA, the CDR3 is TGTGCCAGCAGCCACAGGAACACTGAAGCTTTCTTT. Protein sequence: CASSHRNTEAFF. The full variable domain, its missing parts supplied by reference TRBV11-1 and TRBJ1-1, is EAEVAQSPRYKITEKSQAVAFWCDPISGHATLYWYRQILGQGPELLVQFQDESVVDDSQLPKDRFSAERLKGVDSTLKIQPAELGDSAMYLCASSHRNTEAFFGQGTRLTVV.

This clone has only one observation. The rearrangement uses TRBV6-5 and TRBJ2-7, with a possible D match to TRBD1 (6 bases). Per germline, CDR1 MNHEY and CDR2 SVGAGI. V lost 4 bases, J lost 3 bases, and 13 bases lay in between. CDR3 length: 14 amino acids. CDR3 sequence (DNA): TGTGCCAGCAGTTCCGGGGACACGGGCTACGAGCAGTACTTC. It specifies CASSSGDTGYEQYF.

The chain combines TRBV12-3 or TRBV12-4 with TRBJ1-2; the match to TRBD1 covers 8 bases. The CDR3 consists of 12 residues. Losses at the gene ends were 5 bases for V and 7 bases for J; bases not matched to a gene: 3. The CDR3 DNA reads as TGTGCCAGCAGTCGGGGACAGGTTGGCTACACCTTC. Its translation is CASSRGQVGYTF.

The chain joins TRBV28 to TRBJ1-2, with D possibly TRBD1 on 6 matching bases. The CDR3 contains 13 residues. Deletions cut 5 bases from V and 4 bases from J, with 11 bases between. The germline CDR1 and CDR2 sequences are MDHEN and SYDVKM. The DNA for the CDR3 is TGTGCCAGCAGTCAGGGGATCTTCTATGGCTACACCTTC. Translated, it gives CASSQGIFYGYTF.

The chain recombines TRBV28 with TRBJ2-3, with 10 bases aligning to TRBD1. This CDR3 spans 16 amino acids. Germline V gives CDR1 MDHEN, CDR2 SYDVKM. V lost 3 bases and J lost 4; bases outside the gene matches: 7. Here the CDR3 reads CASSFWTGGRSDTQYF. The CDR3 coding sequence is TGTGCCAGCAGTTTTTGGACAGGGGGGAGGTCAGATACGCAGTATTTT.

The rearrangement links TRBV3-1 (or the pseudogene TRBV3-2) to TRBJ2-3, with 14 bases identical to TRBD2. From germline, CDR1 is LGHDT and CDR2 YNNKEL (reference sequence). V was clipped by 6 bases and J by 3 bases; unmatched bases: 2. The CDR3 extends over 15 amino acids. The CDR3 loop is CASRTSGGETDTQYF. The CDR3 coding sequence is TGTGCCAGCAGGACTAGCGGGGGGGAGACAGATACGCAGTATTTT.

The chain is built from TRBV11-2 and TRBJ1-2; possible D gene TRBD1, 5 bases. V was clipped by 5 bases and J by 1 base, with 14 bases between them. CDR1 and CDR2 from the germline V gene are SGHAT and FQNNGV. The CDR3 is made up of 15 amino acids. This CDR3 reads CASSQNQGGNYGYTF. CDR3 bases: TGTGCCAGCAGCCAGAACCAGGGAGGTAACTATGGCTACACCTTC.

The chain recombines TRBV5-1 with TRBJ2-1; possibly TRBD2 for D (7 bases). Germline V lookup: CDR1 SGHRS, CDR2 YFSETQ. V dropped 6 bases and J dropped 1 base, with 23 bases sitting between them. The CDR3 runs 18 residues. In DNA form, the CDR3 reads TGCGCCAGCAACCCGAGGGGGGCTAGCGGTCAATCCTACAATGAGCAGTTCTTC. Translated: CASNPRGASGQSYNEQFF. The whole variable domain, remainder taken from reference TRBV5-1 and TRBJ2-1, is KAGVTQTPRYLIKTRGQQVTLSCSPISGHRSVSWYQQTPGQGLQFLFEYFSETQRNKGNFPGRFSGRQFSNSRSEMNVSTLELGDSALYLCASNPRGASGQSYNEQFFGPGTRLTVL.

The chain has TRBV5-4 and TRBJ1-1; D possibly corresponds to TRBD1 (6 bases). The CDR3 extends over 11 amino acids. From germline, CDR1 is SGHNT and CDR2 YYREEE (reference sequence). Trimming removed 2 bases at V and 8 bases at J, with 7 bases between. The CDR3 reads CASSLRGEAFF. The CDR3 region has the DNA TGTGCCAGCAGCTTAAGGGGGGAAGCTTTCTTT.

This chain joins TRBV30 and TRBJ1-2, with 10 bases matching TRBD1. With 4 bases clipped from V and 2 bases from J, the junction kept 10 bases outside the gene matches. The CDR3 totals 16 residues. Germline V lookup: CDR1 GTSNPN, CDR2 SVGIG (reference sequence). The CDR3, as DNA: TGTGCCTGGACCCAACCCGGGGACAGGGGAAACTATGGCTACACCTTC. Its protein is CAWTQPGDRGNYGYTF.

For the CDR3, the DNA is TGTGCCAGCAGCAATTACAGGGTCAACTATGGCTACACCTTC. Translation: CASSNYRVNYGYTF. V gene TRBV7-9 combines with J gene TRBJ1-2; maybe TRBD1 (6 bases). The V gene lost 5 bases and the J gene lost 2 bases, with 12 bases spanning the gap. The germline V gene has CDR1 SEHNR and CDR2 FQNEAQ (reference sequence). This CDR3 is built from 14 residues.

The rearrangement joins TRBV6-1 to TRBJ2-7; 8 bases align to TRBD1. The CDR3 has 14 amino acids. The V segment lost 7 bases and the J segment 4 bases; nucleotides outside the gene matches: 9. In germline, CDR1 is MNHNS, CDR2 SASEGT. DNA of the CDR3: TGTGCCAGCACCCTAACCCAGGGGGCATACGAGCAGTACTTC. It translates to CASTLTQGAYEQYF.

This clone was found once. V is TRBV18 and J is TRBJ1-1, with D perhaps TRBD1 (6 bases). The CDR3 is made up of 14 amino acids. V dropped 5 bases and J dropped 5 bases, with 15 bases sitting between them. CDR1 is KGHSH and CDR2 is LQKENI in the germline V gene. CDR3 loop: CASSYGQLGTEAFF. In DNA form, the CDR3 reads TGTGCCAGCTCATACGGACAGCTCGGGACTGAAGCTTTCTTT.

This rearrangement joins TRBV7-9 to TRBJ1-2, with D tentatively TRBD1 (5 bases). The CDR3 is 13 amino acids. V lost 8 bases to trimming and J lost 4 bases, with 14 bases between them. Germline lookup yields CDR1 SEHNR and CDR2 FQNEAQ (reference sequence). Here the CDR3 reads CASATGTVYGYTF. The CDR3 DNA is TGTGCCAGCGCCACCGGGACTGTCTATGGCTACACCTTC.